This T cell receptor (beta chain) was sequenced for a study of blood T cell repertoires in COVID-19. The CDR3 sequence is 14 residues long. V trimming: 7 bases; J trimming: 6 bases; junction bases outside the gene matches: 10. Germline values: CDR1 PRHDT, CDR2 FYEKMQ (reference sequence). Data came from immunoSEQ multiplex PCR; TCRdb stores just in-frame clones and leaves some out. Found here are under 450,000 clones, about nine tenths of them singletons; the top ten hold 10% to 15%. The clonotype originates from a woman aged 45-59 years with COVID-19, enrolled during active disease. The gene calls are TRBV13 and TRBJ2-3; 7 bases are a match to TRBD2. Input material: peripheral blood. The CDR3 region has the DNA TGTGCCAGCACCTTGGAGCGGGGAACGGATACGCAGTATTTT. Its protein is CASTLERGTDTQYF.